The 17 T cell receptor beta chains presented below share a single source sample, sequenced in a study of cytomegalovirus exposure and HLA in healthy donors. The PCR employed 60 Vbeta primers together with 13 Jbeta primers. Repertoires were generated with immunoSEQ multiplex PCR, while TCRdb's copy carries only in-frame clones and drops some. The sample holds 130,000 to 150,000 clones; about four fifths are singletons and the top ten take 4.1%. Sequenced material: PBMCs. The origin of the receptors is a man aged 40-49 years in good health and CMV-seropositive.

The chain carries TRBV5-6 and TRBJ1-1; 8 bases align to TRBD1. CDR3 length equals 15 residues. Germline trimming cut 4 bases from V and 3 bases from J; bases unmatched to any gene: 8. Germline CDR1 reads SGHDT; CDR2 reads YYEEEE. The CDR3 region is CASSLLDREDTEAFF. The CDR3 DNA sequence: TGTGCCAGCAGCCTTTTGGACAGGGAGGACACTGAAGCTTTCTTT.

The chain couples TRBV4-1 to TRBJ2-7; 9 bases are a match to TRBD1. CDR3 length: 14 amino acids. Germline V gene lookup returns CDR1 MGHRA and CDR2 YSYEKL. V was pared by 5 bases and J by 2 bases, with 4 bases of the junction left unmatched. Written as DNA, the CDR3 is TGCGCCAGCAGCTTACGACAGGGGGCCTACGAGCAGTACTTC. Translated, it gives CASSLRQGAYEQYF.

The CDR3 loop reads CAWATGGLNTEAFF. In DNA form, the CDR3 reads TGTGCCTGGGCTACAGGGGGCTTGAACACTGAAGCTTTCTTT. The J gene is TRBJ1-1, the V gene TRBV30; 9 bases fit TRBD1. The CDR3 has 14 residues. V was pared by 5 bases and J by 0 bases, with 4 bases of the junction left unmatched. Germline CDR1 reads GTSNPN; CDR2 reads SVGIG (reference sequence).

The gene calls are TRBV11-1 and TRBJ2-7; possible D gene TRBD2, 7 bases. This CDR3 region has 13 residues. From germline, CDR1 is SGHAT and CDR2 FQDESV (reference sequence). Trimming removed 4 bases from V and 7 bases from J, with 14 bases in between. CDR3 sequence (DNA): TGTGCCAGCAGCTACGGGGGGCGTCGAGAGCAGTACTTC. This encodes CASSYGGRREQYF. Full variable domain (remainder filled in from reference TRBV11-1 and TRBJ2-7): EAEVAQSPRYKITEKSQAVAFWCDPISGHATLYWYRQILGQGPELLVQFQDESVVDDSQLPKDRFSAERLKGVDSTLKIQPAELGDSAMYLCASSYGGRREQYFGPGTRLTVT.

A few counts support this clone. The CDR3 here is CATSRDWGGYEQYF. Written as DNA, the CDR3 is TGTGCCACCAGCAGAGATTGGGGGGGCTACGAGCAGTACTTC. V is TRBV15 and J is TRBJ2-7; 7 bases line up with TRBD2. The CDR3 sequence is 14 residues long. CDR1 is LNHNV, CDR2 YYDKDF, per germline (reference sequence). The J segment lost 3 bases and the V segment lost 0 bases, leaving 2 bases of the junction unmatched. The variable domain in full, completed from reference TRBV15 and TRBJ2-7, reads DAMVIQNPRYQVTQFGKPVTLSCSQTLNHNVMYWYQQKSSQAPKLLFHYYDKDFNNEADTPDNFQSRRPNTSFCFLDIRSPGLGDTAMYLCATSRDWGGYEQYFGPGTRLTVT.

The rearrangement links TRBV2 to TRBJ2-6; a possible D gene is TRBD1 (6 bases). Per germline, CDR1 SNHLY and CDR2 FYNNEI. The CDR3 spans 17 residues. Trimming removed 10 bases from V and 1 base from J, with 20 bases in between. CDR3 in DNA: TGTGCCAACCTGAGGGGGATGCTTGGGTCTGGGGCCAACGTCCTGACTTTC. The encoded protein is CANLRGMLGSGANVLTF.

This chain uses TRBV4-1 with TRBJ1-1; weak D call: TRBD1 (6 bases). This CDR3 is built from 16 residues. Trimming shortened V by 4 bases and J by 0 bases, and 15 bases separated the two germline ends. Per germline, CDR1 MGHRA and CDR2 YSYEKL. CDR3 sequence (DNA): TGCGCCAGCAGCCGACCCTCAGGGGTAATGAACACTGAAGCTTTCTTT. Translated: CASSRPSGVMNTEAFF.

This chain links TRBV4-1 with TRBJ2-4; 10 nucleotides align to TRBD2. CDR3 size: 17 residues. Germline lookup yields CDR1 MGHRA and CDR2 YSYEKL. V was clipped by 6 bases and J by 1 base; unmatched bases: 9. The CDR3 here is CASRPTSGARAKNIQYF. The CDR3 region has the DNA TGCGCCAGCAGACCTACTAGCGGGGCGAGGGCCAAAAACATTCAGTACTTC.

In this sample, this clone turned up once. V is TRBV5-4 and J is TRBJ2-7; 8 nucleotides agree with TRBD2. From germline, CDR1 is SGHNT and CDR2 YYREEE (reference sequence). This CDR3 has 13 residues. Germline trimming cut 9 bases from V and 1 base from J; bases unmatched to any gene: 6. The CDR3 DNA sequence: TGTGCCACCCATAGCGGGAATTCCTACGAGCAGTACTTC. As protein: CATHSGNSYEQYF.

The rearrangement uses TRBV10-3 and TRBJ1-5; weak D call: TRBD1 (6 bases). The germline V gene encodes CDR1 ENHRY and CDR2 SYGVKD. V was clipped by 3 bases and J by 0 bases, with 12 bases between them. This CDR3 is built from 16 residues. The CDR3 nucleotides are TGTGCCATCAGTGAAGACCCGGACAGTAGCAATCAGCCCCAGCATTTT. This translates into CAISEDPDSSNQPQHF.

The chain carries TRBV4-2 and TRBJ2-7, with a weak D call TRBD2 (5 bases). The V gene lost 4 bases and the J gene lost 3 bases, with 16 bases spanning the gap. CDR1 LGHNA and CDR2 YNFKEQ come from the germline V gene. CDR3 length: 15 residues. The CDR3 nucleotides read TGTGCCAGCAGCCCCGGAAGCGAGGCGGGCTACGAGCAGTACTTC. Translated: CASSPGSEAGYEQYF.

The J gene is TRBJ1-1, the V gene TRBV2; possibly TRBD1 for D (6 bases). The CDR3 runs 13 residues. V lost 7 bases, J lost 1 base, and 10 bases lay in between. Per germline, CDR1 SNHLY and CDR2 FYNNEI. The CDR3 DNA sequence: TGTGCCAGCACCGGACAGACGAACACTGAAGCTTTCTTT. It is translated as CASTGQTNTEAFF.

The chain is built from TRBV27 and TRBJ2-3; 8 bases match TRBD2. The CDR3 contains 15 residues. The trim removed 8 bases at V and 1 base at J, leaving 8 bases unmatched. Germline V lookup: CDR1 MNHEY, CDR2 SMNVEV (reference sequence). The CDR3 coding sequence is TGTGCCAGCTTCCATCCGGGAGGGGGCACAGATACGCAGTATTTT. Residues: CASFHPGGGTDTQYF.

V is TRBV6-6 and J is TRBJ2-2, with D maybe TRBD1 (5 bases). The V gene lost 2 bases and the J gene lost 7 bases, with 11 bases spanning the gap. The CDR3 loop spans 14 amino acids. Germline V gives CDR1 MNHNY, CDR2 SVGAGI (reference sequence). CDR3 coding DNA: TGTGCCAGCAGTTACCCTAAGCAGGGCGGGGAGCTGTTTTTT. It specifies CASSYPKQGGELFF.

This chain joins TRBV2 and TRBJ2-7; possibly TRBD1 for D (5 bases). Between the trimmed V and J ends, which lost 11 bases and 5 bases, there was a span of 16 bases. CDR1 and CDR2 (germline): SNHLY, FYNNEI. The CDR3 loop spans 12 amino acids. Here the CDR3 reads CADSIRTNEQYF. The DNA for the CDR3 is TGTGCCGACAGCATTAGGACAAACGAGCAGTACTTC. The whole variable domain, filled in from reference TRBV2 and TRBJ2-7, reads EPEVTQTPSHQVTQMGQEVILRCVPISNHLYFYWYRQILGQKVEFLVSFYNNEISEKSEIFDDQFSVERPDGSNFTLKIRSTKLEDSAMYFCADSIRTNEQYFGPGTRLTVT.

This clone was detected only a few times. V and J are TRBV5-4 and TRBJ2-7, with a tentative D call TRBD1 (6 bases). CDR3 length: 14 amino acids. The V gene lost 2 bases and the J gene lost 0 bases, with 9 bases spanning the gap. The germline CDR1 and CDR2 sequences are SGHNT and YYREEE (reference sequence). DNA for the CDR3: TGTGCCAGCAGCTTTGGGGACACCTCCTACGAGCAGTACTTC. Protein: CASSFGDTSYEQYF.

The gene calls are TRBV5-6 and TRBJ1-2; no firm D call. From germline, CDR1 is SGHDT and CDR2 YYEEEE. The CDR3 spans 16 residues. V was shortened by 4 bases and J by 8 bases, with 24 bases between the two germline ends. The CDR3 loop reads CASSNPFGGVTGGYTF. The CDR3 DNA is TGTGCCAGCAGCAACCCGTTTGGCGGTGTGACGGGAGGCTACACCTTC.